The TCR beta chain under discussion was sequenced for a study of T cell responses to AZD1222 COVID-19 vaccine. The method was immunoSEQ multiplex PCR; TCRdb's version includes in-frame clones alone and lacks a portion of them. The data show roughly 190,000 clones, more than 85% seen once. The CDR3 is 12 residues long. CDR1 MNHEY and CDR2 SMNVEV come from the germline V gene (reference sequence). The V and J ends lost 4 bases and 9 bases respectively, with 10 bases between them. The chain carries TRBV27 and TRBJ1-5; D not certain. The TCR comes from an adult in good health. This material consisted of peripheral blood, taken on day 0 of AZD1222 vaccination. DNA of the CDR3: TGTGCCAGCAGTTCCCCATTTGGGCCCCAGCATTTT. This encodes CASSSPFGPQHF.